This T cell receptor beta chain was sequenced in a study of blood T cell repertoires in COVID-19. Study-wide background: Sites across the United States, Italy and Spain contributed samples from acute and convalescent COVID-19. PBMCs, B-cell-depleted T cells, or T cells were the source of the cDNA or gDNA that made up the material.

Some clones are missing from TCRdb's copy, which holds only in-frame ones; the method was immunoSEQ multiplex PCR. The sample holds under 45,000 clones, about 77% seen once. CDR1 and CDR2 (germline): SGHTA, FQGNSA. The ends lost 4 bases at V and 5 bases at J; junction bases unmatched: 2. The CDR3 is 13 amino acids. The V gene is TRBV7-2, the J gene TRBJ2-5; TRBD2 aligns across 9 bases. Material for sequencing was peripheral blood. The source is a man older than 75 with acute or convalescent COVID-19. CDR3 bases: TGTGCCAGCAGCTCAAGCGGGAGGGAGACCCAGTACTTC. Protein product: CASSSSGRETQYF.